This entry features one T cell receptor (beta chain) sequence. Antigen specificity is unknown. The CDR3 sequence is 15 residues long. V was pared by 1 base and J by 10 bases, with 8 bases of the junction left unmatched. TCRdb called the multiplex PCR reads again in MiXCR, with one record for every CDR3 protein. Of under 35,000 distinct CDR3 sequences in the sample, 63% are singletons; the top ten hold 18%. This specimen belongs to a study of breast tumors, draining lymph nodes, adjacent tissues. The study's findings and limits: Compared with lymph nodes, tumors were less diverse; compared with nontumor tissue, more. Data only fit, rather than demonstrated, lymph node origin of most tumor T cells. Most tumor T cells seemingly derive from lymph node, then expand in tumor.

The sequence derives from a female donor with breast cancer. Some clones in this sample may be carry-over from other donors' samples. The sample was breast tumor tissue. The chain recombines TRBV12-3 or TRBV12-4 with TRBJ2-1; 9 bases map to TRBD2. CDR3 sequence reads: CASSLGGTLAGEQFF. DNA for the CDR3: TGTGCCAGCAGTTTAGGGGGCACGCTAGCGGGGGAGCAGTTCTTC.